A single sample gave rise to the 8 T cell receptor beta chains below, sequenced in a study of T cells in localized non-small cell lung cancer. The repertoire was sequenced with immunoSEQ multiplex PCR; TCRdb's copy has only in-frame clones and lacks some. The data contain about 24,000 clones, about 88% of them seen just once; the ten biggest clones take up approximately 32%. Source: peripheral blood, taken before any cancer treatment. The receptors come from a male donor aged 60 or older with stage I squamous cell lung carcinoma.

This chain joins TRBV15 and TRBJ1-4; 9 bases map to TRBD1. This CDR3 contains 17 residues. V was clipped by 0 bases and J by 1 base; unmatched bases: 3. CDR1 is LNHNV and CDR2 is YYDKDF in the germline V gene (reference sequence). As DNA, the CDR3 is TGTGCCACCAGCAGAGATGGACAGGGGAGAACTAATGAAAAACTGTTTTTT. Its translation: CATSRDGQGRTNEKLFF.

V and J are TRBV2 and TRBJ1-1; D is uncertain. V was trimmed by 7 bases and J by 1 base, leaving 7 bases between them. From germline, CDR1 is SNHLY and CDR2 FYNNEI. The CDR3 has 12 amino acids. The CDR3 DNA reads TGTGCCAGCATGAGCGCGAACACTGAAGCTTTCTTT. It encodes CASMSANTEAFF.

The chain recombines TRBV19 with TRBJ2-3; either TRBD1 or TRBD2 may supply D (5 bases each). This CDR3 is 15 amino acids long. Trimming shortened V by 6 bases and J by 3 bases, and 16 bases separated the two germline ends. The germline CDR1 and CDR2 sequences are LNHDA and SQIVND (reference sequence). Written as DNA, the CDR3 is TGTGCCAGTAGGGGGGATAGCTGGCGAACAGATACGCAGTATTTT. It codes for CASRGDSWRTDTQYF. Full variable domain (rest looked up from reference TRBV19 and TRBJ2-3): DGGITQSPKYLFRKEGQNVTLSCEQNLNHDAMYWYRQDPGQGLRLIYYSQIVNDFQKGDIAEGYSVSREKKESFPLTVTSAQKNPTAFYLCASRGDSWRTDTQYFGPGTRLTVL.

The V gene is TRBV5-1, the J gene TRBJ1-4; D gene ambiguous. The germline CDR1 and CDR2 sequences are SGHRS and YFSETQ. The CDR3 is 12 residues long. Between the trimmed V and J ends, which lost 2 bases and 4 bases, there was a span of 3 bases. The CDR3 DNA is TGCGCCAGCAGCTTTAGTAATGAAAAACTGTTTTTT. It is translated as CASSFSNEKLFF. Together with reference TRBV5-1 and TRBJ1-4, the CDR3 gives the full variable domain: KAGVTQTPRYLIKTRGQQVTLSCSPISGHRSVSWYQQTPGQGLQFLFEYFSETQRNKGNFPGRFSGRQFSNSRSEMNVSTLELGDSALYLCASSFSNEKLFFGSGTQLSVL.

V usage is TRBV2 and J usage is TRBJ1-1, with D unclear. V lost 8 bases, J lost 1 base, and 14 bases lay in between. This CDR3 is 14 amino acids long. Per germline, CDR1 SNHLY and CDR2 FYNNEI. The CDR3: CASAWRGPNTEAFF. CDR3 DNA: TGTGCCAGCGCCTGGAGAGGGCCGAACACTGAAGCTTTCTTT.

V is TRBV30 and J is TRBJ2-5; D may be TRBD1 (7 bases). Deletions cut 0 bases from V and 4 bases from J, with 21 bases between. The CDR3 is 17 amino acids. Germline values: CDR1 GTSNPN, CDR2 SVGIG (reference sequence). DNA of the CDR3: TGTGCCTGGAGTGTATCCGGGGGACAGCGAATACTAGAGACCCAGTACTTC. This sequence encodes CAWSVSGGQRILETQYF.

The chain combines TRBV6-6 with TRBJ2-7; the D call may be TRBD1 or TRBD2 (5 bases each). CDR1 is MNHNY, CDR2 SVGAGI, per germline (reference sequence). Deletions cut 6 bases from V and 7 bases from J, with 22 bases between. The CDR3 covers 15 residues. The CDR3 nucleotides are TGTGCCAGCAGCCAGAGGGGAAGCCTCTCGTGGGAGCAGTACTTC. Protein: CASSQRGSLSWEQYF.

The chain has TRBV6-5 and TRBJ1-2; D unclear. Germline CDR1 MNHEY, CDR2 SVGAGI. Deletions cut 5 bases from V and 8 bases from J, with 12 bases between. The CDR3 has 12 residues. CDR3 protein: CASSESREGYTF. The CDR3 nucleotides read TGTGCCAGCAGTGAGTCCCGAGAGGGCTACACCTTC.